The 10 T cell receptor beta chains listed next were all sequenced from one sample in a study of type 1 regulatory T cells (dated by TCRdb to the early 2020s). These receptors' targets are unknown. The sequencer listed for this sample is Illumina MiSeq. TCRdb reanalyzed the raw reads on its own, using fastp at Q25 for trimming and MiXCR for clone calling, and kept in-frame beta chains. Records with the same CDR3 protein are collapsed into one entry carrying the most frequent genes and DNA. This sample is represented by fewer than 75,000 distinct CDR3 sequences; around 49% of them were singletons. The top ten constitute around 2.1% of the sample. Sequencing was carried out using cultured non-Tr1 T cells, either the whole culture or a sorted T cell fraction (not recorded which). Sample cell subset or site, as interpreted from the label and publication: non-Tr1 population from the T-allo10 product. The receptors come from a human donor in good health.

V and J are TRBV7-6 and TRBJ2-2; D might be TRBD2 (5 bases). Germline V gives CDR1 SGHVS, CDR2 FNYEAQ. This CDR3 has 13 amino acids. Trimming cost V 6 bases and J 8 bases, with 13 bases left between them. CDR3 region: CASSPSRIGELFF. The CDR3 DNA reads TGTGCCAGCAGTCCTAGCAGAATTGGGGAGCTGTTTTTT.

The chain has TRBV6-2 or TRBV6-3 and TRBJ2-5, with 11 bases that match TRBD2. V gave up 6 bases and J gave up 1 base; unmatched junction bases: 10. Germline values: CDR1 MNHEY, CDR2 SVGEGT. The CDR3 is 17 amino acids. The CDR3 loop reads CASRKLAGAYLQETQYF. The DNA of the CDR3 is TGTGCCAGCAGGAAACTAGCGGGGGCGTATCTCCAAGAGACCCAGTACTTC.

This clonotype is categorized as medium-sized. This chain uses TRBV20-1 with TRBJ1-2, with D maybe TRBD1 (5 bases). Trimming pared 3 bases from V and 3 bases from J, leaving 20 bases between. This CDR3 spans 16 amino acids. The germline CDR1 and CDR2 sequences are DFQATT and SNEGSKA (reference sequence). The CDR3 bases are TGCAGTGCTAGCGCTAATTGGGGGGGGTCGCACTATGGCTACACCTTC. Encoded protein: CSASANWGGSHYGYTF.

The chain uses TRBV28 and TRBJ2-7; D tentatively fits TRBD1 or TRBD2 (5 bases each). The V end lost 4 bases, the J end lost 7 bases, and 29 bases lay between the germline ends. This CDR3 region has 18 residues. Germline CDR1 and CDR2: MDHEN and SYDVKM. CDR3 in DNA: TGTGCCAGCAGTTCCTTCTGGGACCTATACAGGTCCCCGGGGGAGCAGTACTTC. It codes for CASSSFWDLYRSPGEQYF. Using reference TRBV28 and TRBJ2-7 for the parts outside the CDR3, the full variable domain is DVKVTQSSRYLVKRTGEKVFLECVQDMDHENMFWYRQDPGLGLRLIYFSYDVKMKEKGDIPEGYSVSREKKERFSLILESASTNQTSMYLCASSSFWDLYRSPGEQYFGPGTRLTVT.

This clonotype has just a few counts. The rearrangement links TRBV4-3 to TRBJ2-7; 7 nucleotides align to TRBD1. The CDR3 consists of 17 residues. Germline CDR1 and CDR2: LGHNA and YSLEER. Germline trimming cut 3 bases from V and 4 bases from J; bases unmatched to any gene: 15. In DNA, the CDR3 is TGCGCCAGCAGCCACCCGAAGTGGCGGACAGGCAGTTACGAGCAGTACTTC. Translating gives CASSHPKWRTGSYEQYF.

The chain has TRBV6-5 and TRBJ1-1; 10 bases agree with TRBD1. CDR1 is MNHEY, CDR2 SVGAGI, per germline. CDR3 size: 14 residues. Germline trimming cut 5 bases from V and 5 bases from J; bases unmatched to any gene: 5. The chain's CDR3 is CASSRTGGGTEAFF. The CDR3 DNA follows: TGTGCCAGCAGTCGGACAGGGGGAGGAACTGAAGCTTTCTTT.

This clonotype was counted once. The V call is TRBV12-3 or TRBV12-4, the J call TRBJ2-2, with TRBD2 as a possible D gene (5 bases). The CDR3 spans 15 residues. The V end was cut by 6 bases, the J end by 1 base, with 12 bases between. The CDR3: CASSRGVGNTGELFF. As DNA, the CDR3 is TGTGCCAGCAGCCGGGGTGTTGGGAACACCGGGGAGCTGTTTTTT.

This rearrangement joins TRBV7-2 to TRBJ1-3; D gene uncertain. The length of the CDR3 is 15 residues. Between the trimmed V and J ends, which lost 3 bases and 2 bases, there was a span of 11 bases. Germline values: CDR1 SGHTA, CDR2 FQGNSA. Here the CDR3 DNA reads TGTGCCAGCAGCTTCAGACCTGGCACTGGAAACACCATATATTTT. Encoded protein: CASSFRPGTGNTIYF.

The chain recombines TRBV3-1 with TRBJ2-1; no reliable D call. The V end lost 1 base, the J end lost 7 bases, and 8 bases lay between the germline ends. Germline CDR1 LGHDT, CDR2 YNNKEL (reference sequence). This CDR3 is built from 13 residues. CDR3 sequence (DNA): TGTGCCAGCAGCCAAGTATTGGGGAATGAGCAGTTCTTC. It codes for CASSQVLGNEQFF.

The V and J genes are TRBV24-1 and TRBJ2-7; D remains unclear. The V end was cut by 0 bases, the J end by 1 base, with 21 bases between. The CDR3 has 19 amino acids. Germline lookup yields CDR1 KGHDR and CDR2 SFDVKD. DNA of the CDR3: TGTGCCACCAGTGATTTGCATTCGTTAAAGGAAGGTGGATCCTACGAGCAGTACTTC. Protein sequence: CATSDLHSLKEGGSYEQYF.